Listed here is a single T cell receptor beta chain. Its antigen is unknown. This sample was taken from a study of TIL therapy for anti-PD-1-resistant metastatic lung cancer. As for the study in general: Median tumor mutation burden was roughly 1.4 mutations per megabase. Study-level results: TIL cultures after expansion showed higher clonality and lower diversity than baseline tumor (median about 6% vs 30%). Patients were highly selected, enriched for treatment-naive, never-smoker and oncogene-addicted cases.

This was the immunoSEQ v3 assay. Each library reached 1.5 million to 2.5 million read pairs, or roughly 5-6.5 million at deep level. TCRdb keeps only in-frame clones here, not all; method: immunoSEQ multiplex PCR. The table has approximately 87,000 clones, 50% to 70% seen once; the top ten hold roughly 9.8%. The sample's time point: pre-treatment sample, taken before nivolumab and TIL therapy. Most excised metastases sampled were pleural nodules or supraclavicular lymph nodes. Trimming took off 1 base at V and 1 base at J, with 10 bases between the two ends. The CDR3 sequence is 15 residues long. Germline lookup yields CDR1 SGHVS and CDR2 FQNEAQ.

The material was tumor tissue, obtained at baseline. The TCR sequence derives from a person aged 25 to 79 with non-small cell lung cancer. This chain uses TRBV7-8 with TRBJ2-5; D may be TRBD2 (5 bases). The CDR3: CASSLVRGPQETQYF. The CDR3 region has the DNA TGTGCCAGCAGCTTAGTCAGAGGGCCCCAAGAGACCCAGTACTTC.